This record covers a single T cell receptor (beta chain). Authors' data handling: Amplification from reference gene primers served as the basis for estimated nucleated cell counts. Repertoires were generated with immunoSEQ multiplex PCR, while TCRdb's copy carries only in-frame clones and drops some. V and J calls and clone size come straight from that table; D and trimming were deduced from the DNA. The profile shows about 330,000 clones, about 87% of them singletons. This record belongs to a study of blood T cell repertoires in COVID-19. Across the whole study: The origin of the acute and convalescent COVID-19 samples was the United States, Italy and Spain. In each case, the material was cDNA or gDNA derived from T cells, B-cell-depleted T cells, or PBMCs.

Trimming cost V 0 bases and J 8 bases; bases outside gene matches: 6. This CDR3 contains 15 residues. Germline V gene data show CDR1 as MGHRA and CDR2 as YSYEKL. Participants' reported clinical history set cohort assignment. The TCR was taken from a man aged 25-40 years who had recovered from COVID-19. The chain combines TRBV4-1 with TRBJ1-4, with TRBD1 matching over 7 bases. Material: PBMCs or T cells enriched from blood (not recorded which). CDR3 nucleotides: TGCGCCAGCAGCCAAGAGACAGGGTCGGACGAAAAACTGTTTTTT. It yields the protein CASSQETGSDEKLFF.